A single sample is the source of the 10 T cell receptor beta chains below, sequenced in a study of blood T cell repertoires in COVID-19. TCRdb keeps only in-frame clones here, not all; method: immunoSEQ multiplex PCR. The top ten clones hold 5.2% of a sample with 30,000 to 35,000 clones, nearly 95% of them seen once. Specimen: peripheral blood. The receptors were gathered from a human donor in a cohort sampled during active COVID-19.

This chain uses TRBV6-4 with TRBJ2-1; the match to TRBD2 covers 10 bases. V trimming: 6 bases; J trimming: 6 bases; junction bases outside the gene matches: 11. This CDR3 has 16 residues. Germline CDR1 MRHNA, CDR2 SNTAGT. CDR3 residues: CASSPEAGGPGNEQFF. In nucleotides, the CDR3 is TGTGCCAGCAGCCCTGAAGCGGGAGGGCCGGGCAATGAGCAGTTCTTC.

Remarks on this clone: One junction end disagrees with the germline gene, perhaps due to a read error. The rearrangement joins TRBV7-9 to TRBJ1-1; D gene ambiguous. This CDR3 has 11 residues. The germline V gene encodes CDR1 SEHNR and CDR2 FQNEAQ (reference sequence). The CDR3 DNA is TGTGCCAGCAGCTTAACGGGGTATCATATTTTT. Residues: CASSLTGYHIF.

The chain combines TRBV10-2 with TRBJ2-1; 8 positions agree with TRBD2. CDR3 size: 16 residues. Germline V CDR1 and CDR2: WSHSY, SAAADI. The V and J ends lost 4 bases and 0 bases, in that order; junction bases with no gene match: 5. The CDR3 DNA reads TGCGCCAGCAGTGGTCGGGGGGGCAGCTCCTACAATGAGCAGTTCTTC. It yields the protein CASSGRGGSSYNEQFF.

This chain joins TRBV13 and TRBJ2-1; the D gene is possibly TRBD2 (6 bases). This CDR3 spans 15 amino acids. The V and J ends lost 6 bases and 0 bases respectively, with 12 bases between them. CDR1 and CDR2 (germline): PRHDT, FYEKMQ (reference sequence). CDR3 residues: CASRPDGSSYNEQFF. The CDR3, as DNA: TGTGCCAGCAGGCCCGACGGGAGCTCCTACAATGAGCAGTTCTTC.

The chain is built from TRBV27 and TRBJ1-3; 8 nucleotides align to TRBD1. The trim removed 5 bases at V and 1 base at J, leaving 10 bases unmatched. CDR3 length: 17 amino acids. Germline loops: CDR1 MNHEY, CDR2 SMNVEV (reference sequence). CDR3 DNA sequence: TGTGCCAGCAGTCCATACAGGACAGGGTTATCTGGAAACACCATATATTTT. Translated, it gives CASSPYRTGLSGNTIYF.

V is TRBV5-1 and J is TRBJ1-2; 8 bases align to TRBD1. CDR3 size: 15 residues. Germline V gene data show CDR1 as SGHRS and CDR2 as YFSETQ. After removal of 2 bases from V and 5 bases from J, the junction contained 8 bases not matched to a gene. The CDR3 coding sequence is TGCGCCAGCAGCTTCGGACAGGGCGAGGGATATGGCTACACCTTC. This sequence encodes CASSFGQGEGYGYTF.

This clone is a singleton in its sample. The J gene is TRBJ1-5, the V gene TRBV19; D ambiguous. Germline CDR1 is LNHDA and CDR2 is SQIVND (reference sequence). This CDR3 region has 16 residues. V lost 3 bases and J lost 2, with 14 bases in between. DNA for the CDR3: TGTGCCAGTAGTATTTTCGGGGTTAATGGCAATCAGCCCCAGCATTTT. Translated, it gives CASSIFGVNGNQPQHF.

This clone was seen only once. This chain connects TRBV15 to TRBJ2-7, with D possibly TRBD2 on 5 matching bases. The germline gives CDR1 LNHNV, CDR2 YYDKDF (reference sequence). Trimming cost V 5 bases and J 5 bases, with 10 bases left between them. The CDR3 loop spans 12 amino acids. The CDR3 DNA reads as TGTGCCACCAGCCCGCCGGGGAACGAGCAGTACTTC. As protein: CATSPPGNEQYF. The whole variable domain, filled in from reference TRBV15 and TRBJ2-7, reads DAMVIQNPRYQVTQFGKPVTLSCSQTLNHNVMYWYQQKSSQAPKLLFHYYDKDFNNEADTPDNFQSRRPNTSFCFLDIRSPGLGDTAMYLCATSPPGNEQYFGPGTRLTVT.

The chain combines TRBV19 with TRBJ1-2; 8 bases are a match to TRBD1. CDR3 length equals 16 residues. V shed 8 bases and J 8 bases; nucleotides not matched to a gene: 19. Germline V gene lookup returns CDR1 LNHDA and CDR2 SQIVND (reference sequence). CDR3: CASRDPPTGELTGYTF. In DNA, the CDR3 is TGTGCCAGTCGCGATCCCCCGACAGGGGAGTTAACGGGCTACACCTTC. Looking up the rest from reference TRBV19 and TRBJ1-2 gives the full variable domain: DGGITQSPKYLFRKEGQNVTLSCEQNLNHDAMYWYRQDPGQGLRLIYYSQIVNDFQKGDIAEGYSVSREKKESFPLTVTSAQKNPTAFYLCASRDPPTGELTGYTFGSGTRLTVV.

As DNA, the CDR3 is TGCGCCAGCAGGCCAAGATTTCTAGCGGGAGTTGAGACCCAGTACTTC. Translating it yields CASRPRFLAGVETQYF. The chain couples TRBV4-1 to TRBJ2-5, with TRBD2 matching 10 bases. The CDR3 is 16 amino acids. Germline V gene data show CDR1 as MGHRA and CDR2 as YSYEKL. Germline trimming cut 6 bases from V and 5 bases from J; bases unmatched to any gene: 12.